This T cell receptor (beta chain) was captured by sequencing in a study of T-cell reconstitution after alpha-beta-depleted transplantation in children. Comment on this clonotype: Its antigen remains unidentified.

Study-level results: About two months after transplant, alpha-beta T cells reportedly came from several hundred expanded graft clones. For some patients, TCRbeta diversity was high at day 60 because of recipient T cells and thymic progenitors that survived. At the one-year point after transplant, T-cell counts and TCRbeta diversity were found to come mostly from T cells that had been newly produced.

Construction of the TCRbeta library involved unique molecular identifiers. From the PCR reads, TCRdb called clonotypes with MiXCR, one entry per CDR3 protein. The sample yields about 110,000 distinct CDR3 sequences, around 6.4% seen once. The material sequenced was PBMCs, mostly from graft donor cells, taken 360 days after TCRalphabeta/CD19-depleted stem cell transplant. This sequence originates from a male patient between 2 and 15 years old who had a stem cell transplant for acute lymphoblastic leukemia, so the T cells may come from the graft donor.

The CDR3 reads CASTLGWGLEQFF. In nucleotides, the CDR3 is TGTGCCAGCACCCTCGGTTGGGGCCTAGAGCAGTTCTTC. The genes are TRBV7-6 and TRBJ2-1; D possibly corresponds to TRBD1 (5 bases). Deletions cut 7 bases from V and 10 bases from J, with 17 bases between. CDR1 and CDR2 from the germline V gene are SGHVS and FNYEAQ. This CDR3 region has 13 residues.